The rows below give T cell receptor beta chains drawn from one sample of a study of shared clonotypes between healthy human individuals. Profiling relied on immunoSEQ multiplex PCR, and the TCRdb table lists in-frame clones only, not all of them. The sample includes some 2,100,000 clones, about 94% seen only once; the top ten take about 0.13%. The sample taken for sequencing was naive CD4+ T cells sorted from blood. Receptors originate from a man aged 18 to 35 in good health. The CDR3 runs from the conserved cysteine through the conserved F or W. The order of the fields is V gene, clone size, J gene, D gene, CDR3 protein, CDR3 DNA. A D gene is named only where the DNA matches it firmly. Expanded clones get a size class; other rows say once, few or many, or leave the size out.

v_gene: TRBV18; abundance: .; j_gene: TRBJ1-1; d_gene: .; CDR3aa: CASSPGEGTEAFF; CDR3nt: TGTGCCAGCTCCCCAGGTGAGGGCACTGAAGCTTTCTTT
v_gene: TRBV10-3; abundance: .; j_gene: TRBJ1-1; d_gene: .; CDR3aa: CAISESVTEAFF; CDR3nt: TGTGCCATCAGTGAGTCGGTCACTGAAGCTTTCTTT
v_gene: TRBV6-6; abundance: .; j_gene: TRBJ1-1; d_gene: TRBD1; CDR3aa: CASSPRDRGFYDEAFF; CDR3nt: TGTGCCAGCAGCCCCCGGGACAGGGGGTTCTACGATGAAGCTTTCTTT
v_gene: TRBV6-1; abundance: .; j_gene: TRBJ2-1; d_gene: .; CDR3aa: CASSEGQGLNEQFF; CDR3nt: TGTGCCAGCAGTGAGGGGCAGGGTTTGAATGAGCAGTTCTTC
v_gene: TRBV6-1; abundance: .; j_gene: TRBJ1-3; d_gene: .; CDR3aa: CASSEERGSGNTIYF; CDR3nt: TGTGCCAGCAGTGAAGAGCGGGGGTCTGGAAACACCATATATTTT
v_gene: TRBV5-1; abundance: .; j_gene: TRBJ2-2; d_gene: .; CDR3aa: CASSPTSTGELFF; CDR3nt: TGCGCCAGCAGCCCGACTAGCACCGGGGAGCTGTTTTTT
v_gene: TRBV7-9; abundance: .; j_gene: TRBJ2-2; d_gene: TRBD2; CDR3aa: CASSLSEVRGTIGELFF; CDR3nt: TGTGCCAGCAGCTTAAGTGAAGTGCGGGGGACTATCGGGGAGCTGTTTTTT
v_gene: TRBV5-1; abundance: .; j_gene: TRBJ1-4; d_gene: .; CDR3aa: CASSPGAAPNEKLFF; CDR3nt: TGCGCCAGCAGCCCAGGGGCAGCCCCTAATGAAAAACTGTTTTTT
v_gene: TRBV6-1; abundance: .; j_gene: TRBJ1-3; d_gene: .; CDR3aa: CASSELLTGNTIYF; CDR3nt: TGTGCCAGCAGTGAATTACTAACTGGAAACACCATATATTTT
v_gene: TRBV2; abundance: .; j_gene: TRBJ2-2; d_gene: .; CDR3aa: CASSPMGDTGELFF; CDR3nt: TGTGCCAGCAGTCCGATGGGGGACACCGGGGAGCTGTTTTTT
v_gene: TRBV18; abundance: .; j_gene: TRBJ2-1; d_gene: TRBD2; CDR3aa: CASSPYRGGFKVEQFF; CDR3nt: TGTGCCAGCTCACCGTATCGGGGGGGCTTTAAAGTTGAGCAGTTCTTC
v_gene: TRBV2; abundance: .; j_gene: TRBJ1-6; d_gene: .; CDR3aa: CASSEEGGGSPLHF; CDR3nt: TGTGCCAGCAGTGAGGAAGGGGGGGGTTCACCCCTCCACTTT
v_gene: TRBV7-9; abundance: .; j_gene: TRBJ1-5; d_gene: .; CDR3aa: CASSLTGGPQHF; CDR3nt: TGTGCCAGCAGCCTCACAGGTGGGCCCCAGCATTTT
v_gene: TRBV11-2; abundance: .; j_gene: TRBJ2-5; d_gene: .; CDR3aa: CASSLGVETQETQYF; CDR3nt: TGTGCCAGCAGCTTAGGGGTGGAGACCCAAGAGACCCAGTACTTC
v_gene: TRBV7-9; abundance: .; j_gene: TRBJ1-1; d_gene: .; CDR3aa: CASSFYRQAQTIEAFF; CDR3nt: TGTGCCAGCAGCTTCTATCGACAGGCCCAGACAATCGAAGCTTTCTTT
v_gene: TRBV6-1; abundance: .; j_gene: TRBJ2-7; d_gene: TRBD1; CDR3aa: CAGGQGSYEQYF; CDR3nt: TGTGCCGGGGGACAGGGCTCCTACGAGCAGTACTTC
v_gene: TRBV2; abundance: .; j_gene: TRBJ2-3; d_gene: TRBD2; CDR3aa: CASHKREQADTQYF; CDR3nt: TGTGCCAGCCATAAGCGGGAGCAGGCAGATACGCAGTATTTT
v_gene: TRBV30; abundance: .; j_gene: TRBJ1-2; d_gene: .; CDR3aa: CAWSVGGSGYTF; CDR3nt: TGTGCCTGGAGTGTGGGGGGGAGTGGCTACACCTTC
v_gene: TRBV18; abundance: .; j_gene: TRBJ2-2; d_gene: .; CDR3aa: CASSVGNTGELFF; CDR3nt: TGTGCCAGCTCAGTCGGCAACACCGGGGAGCTGTTTTTT
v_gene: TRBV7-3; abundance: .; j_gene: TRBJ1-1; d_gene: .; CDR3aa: CASSLHSGHSNTEAFF; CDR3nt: TGTGCCAGCAGCTTACACTCGGGACATTCGAACACTGAAGCTTTCTTT
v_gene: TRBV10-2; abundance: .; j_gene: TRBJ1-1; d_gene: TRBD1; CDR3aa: CASRGQGNTEAFF; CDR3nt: TGCGCCAGCAGGGGACAGGGAAACACTGAAGCTTTCTTT
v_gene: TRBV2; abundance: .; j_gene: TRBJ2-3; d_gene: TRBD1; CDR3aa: CATVRERQGAGDTQYF; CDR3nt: TGTGCCACCGTGAGGGAGAGACAGGGGGCTGGGGATACGCAGTATTTT
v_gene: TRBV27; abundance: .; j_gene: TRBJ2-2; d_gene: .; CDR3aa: CASSSTYGGELFF; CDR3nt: TGTGCCAGCAGTTCCACGTACGGCGGGGAGCTGTTTTTT
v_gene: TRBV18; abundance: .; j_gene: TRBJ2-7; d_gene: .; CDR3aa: CATRGPGYAYEQYF; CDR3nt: TGTGCCACGCGGGGGCCCGGCTATGCGTACGAGCAGTACTTC
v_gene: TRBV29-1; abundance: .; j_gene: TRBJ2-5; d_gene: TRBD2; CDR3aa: CSVYVVGGLAGVEETQYF; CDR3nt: TGCAGCGTTTATGTTGTGGGGGGACTAGCGGGAGTGGAAGAGACCCAGTACTTC
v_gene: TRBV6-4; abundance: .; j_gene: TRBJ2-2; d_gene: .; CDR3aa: CASSSKGSGELFF; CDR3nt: TGTGCCAGCAGCTCTAAGGGAAGCGGGGAGCTGTTTTTT
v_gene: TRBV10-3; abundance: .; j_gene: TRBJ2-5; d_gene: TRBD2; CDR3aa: CAISDAGEETQYF; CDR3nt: TGTGCCATCAGTGATGCGGGAGAAGAGACCCAGTACTTC
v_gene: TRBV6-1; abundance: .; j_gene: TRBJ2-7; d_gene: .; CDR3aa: CASSPDRPYEQYF; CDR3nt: TGTGCCAGCAGTCCGGACAGACCCTACGAGCAGTACTTC
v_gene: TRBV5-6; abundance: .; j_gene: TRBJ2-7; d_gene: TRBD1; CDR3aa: CASSARDRGSYEQYF; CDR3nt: TGTGCCAGCAGCGCCCGGGACAGGGGGTCCTACGAGCAGTACTTC
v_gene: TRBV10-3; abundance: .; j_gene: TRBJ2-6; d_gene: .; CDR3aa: CAISRGGTGANVLTF; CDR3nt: TGTGCCATCAGCCGAGGGGGGACCGGGGCCAACGTCCTGACTTTC
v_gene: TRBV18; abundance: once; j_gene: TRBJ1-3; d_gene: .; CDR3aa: CASSQGNSGNTIYF; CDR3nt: TGTGCCAGCTCACAGGGGAACTCTGGAAACACCATATATTTT
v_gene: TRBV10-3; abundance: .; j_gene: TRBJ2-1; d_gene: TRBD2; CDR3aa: CAISEPGGGGYEQFF; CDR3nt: TGTGCCATCAGTGAGCCGGGAGGTGGTGGCTATGAGCAGTTCTTC
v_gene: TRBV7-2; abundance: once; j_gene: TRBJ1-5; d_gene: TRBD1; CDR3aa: CASSSGQNNQPQHF; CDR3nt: TGTGCCAGCAGCTCGGGACAGAACAATCAGCCCCAGCATTTT
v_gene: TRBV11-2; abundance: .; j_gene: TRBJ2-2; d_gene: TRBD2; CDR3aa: CASSNSGGAVPGELFF; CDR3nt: TGTGCCAGCAGCAACAGCGGGGGGGCGGTCCCCGGGGAGCTGTTTTTT
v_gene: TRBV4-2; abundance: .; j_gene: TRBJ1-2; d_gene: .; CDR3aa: CASSQDEQGRAIGYGYTF; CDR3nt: TGTGCCAGCAGCCAAGATGAGCAAGGCAGGGCCATTGGCTATGGCTACACCTTC
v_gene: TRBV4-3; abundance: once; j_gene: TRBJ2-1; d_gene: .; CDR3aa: CASSQGTGSTDEQFF; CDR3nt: TGCGCCAGCAGCCAAGGTACCGGGAGTACAGATGAGCAGTTCTTC
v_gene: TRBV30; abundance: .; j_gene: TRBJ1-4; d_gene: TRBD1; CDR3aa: CAWSRDSKNEKLFF; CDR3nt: TGTGCCTGGTCGAGGGACAGTAAGAATGAAAAACTGTTTTTT
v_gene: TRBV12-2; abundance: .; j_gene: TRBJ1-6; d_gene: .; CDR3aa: CASRPTSAGGARLNSPLHF; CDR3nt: TGTGCAAGTCGCCCAACCTCTGCGGGGGGGGCCCGACTTAATTCACCCCTCCACTTT
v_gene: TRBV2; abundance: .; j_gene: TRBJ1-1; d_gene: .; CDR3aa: CASIHQGETEAFF; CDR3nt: TGTGCCAGCATCCACCAAGGGGAAACTGAAGCTTTCTTT
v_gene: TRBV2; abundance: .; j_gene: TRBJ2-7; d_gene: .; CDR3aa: CASSGLYEQYF; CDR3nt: TGTGCCAGCAGTGGACTCTACGAGCAGTACTTC
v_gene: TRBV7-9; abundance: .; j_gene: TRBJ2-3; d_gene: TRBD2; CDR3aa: CASSRTRSSTDTQYF; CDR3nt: TGTGCCAGCAGCAGGACTAGGTCTAGCACAGATACGCAGTATTTT
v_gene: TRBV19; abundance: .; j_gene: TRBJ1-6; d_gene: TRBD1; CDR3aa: CASSSSQGNSPLHF; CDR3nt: TGTGCCAGTAGTAGCTCACAGGGGAATTCACCCCTCCACTTT
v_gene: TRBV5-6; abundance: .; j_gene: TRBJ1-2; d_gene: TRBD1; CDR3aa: CASSPGQRYGYTF; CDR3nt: TGTGCCAGCAGCCCGGGACAGCGATATGGCTACACCTTC
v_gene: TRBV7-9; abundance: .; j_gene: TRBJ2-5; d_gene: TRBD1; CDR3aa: CASSSGQGDGETQYF; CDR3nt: TGTGCCAGCAGCTCGGGACAGGGAGATGGAGAGACCCAGTACTTC
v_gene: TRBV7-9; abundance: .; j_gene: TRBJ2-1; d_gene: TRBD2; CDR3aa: CASSLGTSGGNEQFF; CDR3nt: TGTGCCAGCAGCTTAGGGACTAGCGGGGGGAATGAGCAGTTCTTC
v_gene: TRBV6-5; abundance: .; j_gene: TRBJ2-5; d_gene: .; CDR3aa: CASRQGGLGRETQYF; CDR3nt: TGTGCCAGCAGACAGGGTGGATTGGGAAGAGAGACCCAGTACTTC